The present T cell receptor beta chain was sequenced within a study of blood T cells in healthy people across ages. Germline CDR1 reads SQVTM; CDR2 reads ANQGSEA. With 7 bases clipped from V and 6 bases from J, the junction kept 8 bases outside the gene matches. The CDR3 covers 13 residues. A second PCR of about 7 to 12 cycles used a sample-barcoded 5' primer and a J-beta primer mix. From the 5' RACE reads, TCRdb called clonotypes with MiXCR, one entry per CDR3 protein. This table has roughly 1,800,000 distinct CDR3 sequences, 40% to 55% appearing once. Sequenced material: blood. The source is a woman between 40 and 55 years old in good health. V usage is TRBV29-1 and J usage is TRBJ1-2; 10 bases are shared with TRBD1. CDR3 sequence: CSATTGTGDGYTF. The CDR3 bases are TGCAGCGCAACTACCGGGACAGGGGATGGCTACACCTTC.